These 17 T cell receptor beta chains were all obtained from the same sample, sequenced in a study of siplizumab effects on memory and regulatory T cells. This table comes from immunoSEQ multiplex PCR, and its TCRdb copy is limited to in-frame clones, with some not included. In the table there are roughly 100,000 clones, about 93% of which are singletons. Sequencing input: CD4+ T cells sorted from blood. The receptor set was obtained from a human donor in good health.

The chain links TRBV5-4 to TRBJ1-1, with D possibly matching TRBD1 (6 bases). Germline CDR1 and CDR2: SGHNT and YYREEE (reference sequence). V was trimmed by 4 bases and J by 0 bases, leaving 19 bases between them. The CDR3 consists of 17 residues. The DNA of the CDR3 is TGTGCCAGCAGCGACGAGCTTGTCAGGGGCCTGAACACTGAAGCTTTCTTT. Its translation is CASSDELVRGLNTEAFF.

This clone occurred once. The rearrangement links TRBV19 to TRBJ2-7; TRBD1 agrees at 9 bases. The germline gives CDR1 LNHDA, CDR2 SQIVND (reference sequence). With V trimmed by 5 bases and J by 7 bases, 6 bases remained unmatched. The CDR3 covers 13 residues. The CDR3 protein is CASSGDRGREQYF. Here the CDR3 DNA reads TGTGCCAGTAGTGGAGACAGGGGGAGAGAGCAGTACTTC.

The CDR3 sequence is CASSLWTNPSNSPLHF. CDR3 sequence (DNA): TGTGCCAGCAGCCTCTGGACGAACCCCAGCAATTCACCCCTCCACTTT. The V and J genes are TRBV7-8 and TRBJ1-6; D is uncertain. This CDR3 comprises 16 residues. Germline CDR1 is SGHVS and CDR2 is FQNEAQ. V shed 5 bases and J shed 7 bases, with 18 bases lying between them.

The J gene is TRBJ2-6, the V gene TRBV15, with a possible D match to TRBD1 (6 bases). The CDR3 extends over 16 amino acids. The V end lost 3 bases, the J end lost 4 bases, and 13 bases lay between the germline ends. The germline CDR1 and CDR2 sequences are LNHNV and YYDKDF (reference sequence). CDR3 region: CATSRPPGQGANVLTF. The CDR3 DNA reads TGTGCCACCAGCAGGCCTCCCGGACAGGGGGCCAACGTCCTGACTTTC. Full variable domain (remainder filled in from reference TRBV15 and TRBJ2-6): DAMVIQNPRYQVTQFGKPVTLSCSQTLNHNVMYWYQQKSSQAPKLLFHYYDKDFNNEADTPDNFQSRRPNTSFCFLDIRSPGLGDTAMYLCATSRPPGQGANVLTFGAGSRLTVL.

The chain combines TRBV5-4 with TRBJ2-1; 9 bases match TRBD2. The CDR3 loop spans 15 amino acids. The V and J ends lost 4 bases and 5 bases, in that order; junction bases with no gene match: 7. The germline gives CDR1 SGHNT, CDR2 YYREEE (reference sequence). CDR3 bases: TGTGCCAGCAGCCGTAGCGGGAGTATGGACAATGAGCAGTTCTTC. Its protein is CASSRSGSMDNEQFF.

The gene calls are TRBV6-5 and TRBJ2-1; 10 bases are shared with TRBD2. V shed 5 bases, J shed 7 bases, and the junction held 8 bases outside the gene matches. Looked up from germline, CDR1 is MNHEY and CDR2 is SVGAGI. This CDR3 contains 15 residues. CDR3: CASSGRTSGWNEQFF. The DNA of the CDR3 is TGTGCCAGCAGTGGACGGACTAGCGGCTGGAATGAGCAGTTCTTC.

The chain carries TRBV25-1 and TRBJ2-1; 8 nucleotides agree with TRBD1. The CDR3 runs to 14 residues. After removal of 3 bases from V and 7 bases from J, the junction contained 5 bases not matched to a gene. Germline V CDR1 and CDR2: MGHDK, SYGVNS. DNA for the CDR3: TGTGCCAGCAGTGACAGGGGGCTTGAAAATGAGCAGTTCTTC. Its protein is CASSDRGLENEQFF. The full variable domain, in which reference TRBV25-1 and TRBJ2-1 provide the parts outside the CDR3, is EADIYQTPRYLVIGTGKKITLECSQTMGHDKMYWYQQDPGMELHLIHYSYGVNSTEKGDLSSESTVSRIRTEHFPLTLESARPSHTSQYLCASSDRGLENEQFFGPGTRLTVL.

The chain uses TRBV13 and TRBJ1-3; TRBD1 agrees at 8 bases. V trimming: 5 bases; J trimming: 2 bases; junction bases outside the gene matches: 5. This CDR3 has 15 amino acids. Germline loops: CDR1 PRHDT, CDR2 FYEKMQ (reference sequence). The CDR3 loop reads CASSPGQGPGNTIYF. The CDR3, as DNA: TGTGCCAGCAGCCCTGGACAGGGTCCTGGAAACACCATATATTTT.

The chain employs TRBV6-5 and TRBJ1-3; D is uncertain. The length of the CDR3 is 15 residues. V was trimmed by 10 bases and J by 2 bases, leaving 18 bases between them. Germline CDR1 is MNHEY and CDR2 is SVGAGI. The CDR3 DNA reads TGTGCCACCCGAGCGTCCTCAAGGGCTGGAAACACCATATATTTT. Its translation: CATRASSRAGNTIYF.

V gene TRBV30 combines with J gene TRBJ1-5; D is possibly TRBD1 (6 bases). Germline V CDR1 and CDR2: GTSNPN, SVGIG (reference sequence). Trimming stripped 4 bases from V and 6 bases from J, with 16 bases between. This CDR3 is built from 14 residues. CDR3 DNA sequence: TGTGCCTGGACCGCAAACGGGGGCTCTCAGCCCCAGCATTTT. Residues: CAWTANGGSQPQHF.

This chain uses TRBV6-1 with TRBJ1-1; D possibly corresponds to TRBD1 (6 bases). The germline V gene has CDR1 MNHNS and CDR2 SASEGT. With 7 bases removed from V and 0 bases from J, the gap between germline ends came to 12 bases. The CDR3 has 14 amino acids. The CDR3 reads CASISGTLNTEAFF. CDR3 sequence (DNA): TGTGCCAGCATCAGCGGGACATTGAACACTGAAGCTTTCTTT.

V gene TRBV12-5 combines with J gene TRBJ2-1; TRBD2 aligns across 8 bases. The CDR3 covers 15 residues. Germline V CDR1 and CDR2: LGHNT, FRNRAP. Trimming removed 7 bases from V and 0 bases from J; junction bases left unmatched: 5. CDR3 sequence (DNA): TGTGCTAGTGCGCGCAGCGGGGGCTCCTACAATGAGCAGTTCTTC. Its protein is CASARSGGSYNEQFF.

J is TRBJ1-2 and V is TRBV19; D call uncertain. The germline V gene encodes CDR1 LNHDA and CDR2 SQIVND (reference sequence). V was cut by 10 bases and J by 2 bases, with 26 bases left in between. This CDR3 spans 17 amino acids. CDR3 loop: CATTKGLNLYANYGYTF. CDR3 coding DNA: TGTGCCACTACCAAAGGCCTAAACTTATATGCGAACTATGGCTACACCTTC.

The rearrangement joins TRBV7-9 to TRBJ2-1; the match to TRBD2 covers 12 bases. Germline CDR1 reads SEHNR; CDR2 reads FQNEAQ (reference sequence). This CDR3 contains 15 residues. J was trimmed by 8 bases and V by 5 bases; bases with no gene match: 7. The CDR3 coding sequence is TGTGCCAGCAGCCTTCACCTAGCGGGAGGGCATGAGCAGTTCTTC. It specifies CASSLHLAGGHEQFF.

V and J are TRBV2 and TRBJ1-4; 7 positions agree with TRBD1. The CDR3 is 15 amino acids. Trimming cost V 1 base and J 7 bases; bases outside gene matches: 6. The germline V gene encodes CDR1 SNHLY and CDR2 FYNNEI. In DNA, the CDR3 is TGTGCCAGCAGTGAAGAGACAGGGCTGGCTGAAAAACTGTTTTTT. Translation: CASSEETGLAEKLFF.

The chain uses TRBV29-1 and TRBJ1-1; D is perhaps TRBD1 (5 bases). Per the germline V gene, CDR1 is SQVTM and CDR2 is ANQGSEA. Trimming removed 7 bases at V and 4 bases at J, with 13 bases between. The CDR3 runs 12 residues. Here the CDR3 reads CSAGGGSTEAFF. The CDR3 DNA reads TGCAGCGCCGGGGGAGGTAGCACTGAAGCTTTCTTT.

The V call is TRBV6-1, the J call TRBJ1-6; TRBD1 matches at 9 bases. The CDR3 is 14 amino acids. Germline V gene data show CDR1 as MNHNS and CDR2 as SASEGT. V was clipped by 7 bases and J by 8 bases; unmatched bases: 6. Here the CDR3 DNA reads TGTGCCAGCAACAAGGGACAGGGAGATTCACCCCTCCACTTT. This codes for CASNKGQGDSPLHF.